This TCR beta chain was captured by sequencing in a study of T cell responses to AZD1222 COVID-19 vaccine. Germline V gene lookup returns CDR1 ENHRY and CDR2 SYGVKD. V lost 0 bases to trimming and J lost 11 bases, with 13 bases between them. The CDR3 runs 13 residues. The data were produced by immunoSEQ multiplex PCR, yet TCRdb's version contains in-frame clones alone and is incomplete. The sample records 120,000 or so clones, around 83% being singletons. This receptor was identified in an adult who received the AZD1222 COVID-19 vaccine. Material: peripheral blood, obtained 28 days after the second AZD1222 dose. V gene TRBV10-3 combines with J gene TRBJ1-1; D remains unclear. The CDR3 region is CAISESSVSYAFF. The CDR3 nucleotides read TGTGCCATCAGTGAGTCCTCGGTATCGTATGCTTTCTTT.